This is a list of T cell receptor beta chains from one sample in a study of cytomegalovirus exposure and HLA in healthy donors. The table came from immunoSEQ multiplex PCR; TCRdb's copy has only in-frame clones and leaves some out. Of more than 200,000 clones detected, about three quarters appear once; the ten largest clones hold around 1.8%. Sequencing was performed on PBMCs. The source is a man younger than 35 in good health and CMV-seronegative. CDR3s include the opening cysteine and the closing phenylalanine or tryptophan. A D gene is named only where the DNA matches it firmly.

V gene	D gene	J gene	CDR3 protein
TRBV29-1	TRBD1	TRBJ2-1	CSVVPGQHSYNEQFF
TRBV6-6	TRBD1	TRBJ1-3	CASRPGQGWGNTIYF
TRBV9	TRBD2	TRBJ2-2	CASSVGGRASGELFF
TRBV7-8	TRBD1	TRBJ2-1	CASSLGDRVAEQFF
TRBV7-7	TRBD1	TRBJ2-7	CASRAGTGSDEQYF
TRBV7-9	TRBD2	-	CASGLADYYEQYF
TRBV29-1	-	TRBJ2-7	CSVGAGASYEQYF
TRBV6-6	TRBD1	TRBJ2-7	CASSYHGQGSYEQYF
TRBV29-1	TRBD2	TRBJ2-7	CSVEGLAGEYEQYF
TRBV15	-	TRBJ2-7	CATSRDRGGYEQYF
TRBV25-1	-	TRBJ1-4	CASSEGIGAREKLFF
TRBV27	-	TRBJ2-3	CASSLWEGGRTDTQYF
TRBV5-1	TRBD1	TRBJ2-3	CASSPGQGTDTQYF
TRBV7-2	-	TRBJ2-5	CASSPQGETQYF
TRBV6-6	TRBD1	TRBJ2-3	CASSGQGTDTQYF
TRBV19	-	TRBJ1-2	CASSLEEKDYGYTF
TRBV7-9	TRBD1	TRBJ2-4	CASSRTGIGKNIQYF
TRBV9	TRBD2	TRBJ2-1	CASSVLAAGGYTNKTSGSRNEQFF
TRBV6-5	TRBD1	TRBJ2-2	CASSYDRDDTGELFF
TRBV6-9	-	TRBJ1-2	CASSPHSSGNLYGYTF
TRBV6-5	-	TRBJ1-3	CASSGTGSSGNTIYF
TRBV18	-	TRBJ1-6	CASSPLQTLDSPLHF
TRBV7-7	TRBD2	TRBJ2-2	CASSLGVAGVNTGELFF
TRBV18	TRBD1	TRBJ2-7	CASSPRSGSRDRASYEQYF
TRBV4-3	-	TRBJ2-7	CASSHLPLGVRGEQYF
TRBV12-5	-	TRBJ2-1	CASADGTYPYNEQFF
TRBV20-1	-	TRBJ2-3	CSARDVAQEYF
TRBV11-2	TRBD1	TRBJ2-3	CASSSGQGADTQYF
TRBV5-6	-	TRBJ2-1	CASSLVGAGYNEQFF
TRBV5-1	-	TRBJ2-1	CASSLALGGAHGKNEQFF
TRBV5-1	-	TRBJ2-7	CASSLLGLAGASSYEQYF
TRBV4-3	-	TRBJ2-7	CASSLRVYEQYF
TRBV7-6	TRBD2	TRBJ2-3	CASSSAETSGSTDTQYF